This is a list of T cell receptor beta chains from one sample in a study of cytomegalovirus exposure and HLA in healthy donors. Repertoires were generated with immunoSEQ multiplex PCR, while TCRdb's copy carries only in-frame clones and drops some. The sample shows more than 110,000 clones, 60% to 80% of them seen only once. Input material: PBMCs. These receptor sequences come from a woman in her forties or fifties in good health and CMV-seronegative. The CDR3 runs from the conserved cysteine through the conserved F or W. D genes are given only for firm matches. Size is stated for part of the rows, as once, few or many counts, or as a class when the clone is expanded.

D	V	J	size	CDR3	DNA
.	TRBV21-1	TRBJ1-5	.	CASSKHGTGAPNQPQHF	TGTGCCAGCAGCAAACACGGGACAGGGGCCCCCAATCAGCCCCAGCATTTT
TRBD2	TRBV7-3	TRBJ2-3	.	CASSLNRGGTDTQYF	TGTGCCAGCAGCTTAAACCGGGGGGGCACAGATACGCAGTATTTT
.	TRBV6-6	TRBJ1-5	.	CASRHTVIVDQPQHF	TGTGCCAGCAGACACACAGTCATTGTGGATCAGCCCCAGCATTTT
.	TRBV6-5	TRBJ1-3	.	CASSYHLREKGNTIYF	TGTGCCAGCAGTTACCACCTTCGGGAGAAAGGAAACACCATATATTTT
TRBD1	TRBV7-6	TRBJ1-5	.	CASSLGFSTGSSNQPQHF	TGTGCCAGCAGCTTAGGCTTCTCGACAGGGAGTAGCAATCAGCCCCAGCATTTT
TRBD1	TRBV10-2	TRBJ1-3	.	CASSPGQWAGNTIYF	TGCGCCAGCAGTCCGGGACAGTGGGCTGGAAACACCATATATTTT
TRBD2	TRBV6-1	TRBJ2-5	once	CASKDGSGVQETQYF	TGTGCCAGCAAAGATGGGAGCGGGGTCCAAGAGACCCAGTACTTC
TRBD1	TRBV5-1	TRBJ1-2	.	CASSFRTGDGNGYTF	TGCGCCAGCAGCTTCAGGACAGGGGACGGTAATGGCTACACCTTC
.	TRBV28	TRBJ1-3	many	CASRPRTGRNTIYF	TGTGCCAGCAGACCCAGGACTGGTAGAAACACCATATATTTT
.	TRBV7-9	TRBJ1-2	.	CASSYRDGYGYTF	TGTGCCAGCAGCTACAGGGATGGCTATGGCTACACCTTC
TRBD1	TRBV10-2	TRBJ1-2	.	CASSRDRELGGYTF	TGCGCCAGCAGCCGGGACAGGGAGCTCGGTGGCTACACCTTC
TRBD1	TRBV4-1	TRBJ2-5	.	CASSQVGTGEIQETQYF	TGCGCCAGCAGCCAAGTCGGGACAGGGGAAATCCAAGAGACCCAGTACTTC
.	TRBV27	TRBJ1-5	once	CASIGWHRFSYSNQPQHF	TGTGCCAGCATCGGCTGGCACAGATTTTCCTATAGCAATCAGCCCCAGCATTTT
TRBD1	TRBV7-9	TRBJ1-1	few	CSSSLYRDSRGNTEAFF	TGTTCCAGCAGCTTGTACCGGGACAGCAGGGGGAACACTGAAGCTTTCTTT
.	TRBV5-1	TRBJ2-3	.	CASRIVLEGTDTQYF	TGCGCCAGCAGAATTGTCCTTGAGGGCACAGATACGCAGTATTTT